The 30 T cell receptor beta chains presented below share a single source sample, sequenced in a study of identical twins. Each CDR3 protein gets one entry after TCRdb re-called the 5' RACE reads with MiXCR. Counted here are fewer than 650,000 distinct CDR3 sequences, around 7.5% occurring once; the ten biggest clones make up approximately 1.5%. This sample also belongs to another study, concerning yellow fever vaccine responses in identical twins.

Sequencing was done on a sample of PBMCs. The receptors here all came from a woman between 18 and 29 years old in good health.

This chain links TRBV4-1 with TRBJ1-6, with D maybe TRBD1 (5 bases). V was pared by 2 bases and J by 4 bases, with 9 bases between. Germline V gives CDR1 MGHRA, CDR2 YSYEKL. CDR3 length: 15 amino acids. CDR3 protein: CASSQRDAYNSPLHF. In DNA form, the CDR3 reads TGCGCCAGCAGCCAACGGGACGCGTATAATTCACCCCTCCACTTT.

The V call is TRBV12-3 or TRBV12-4, the J call TRBJ2-5, with 7 positions matching TRBD2. The CDR3 covers 13 residues. With V trimmed by 3 bases and J by 3 bases, 1 base remained unmatched. CDR3 amino acids: CASSFREEETQYF. The CDR3 DNA follows: TGTGCCAGCAGTTTTCGGGAGGAAGAGACCCAGTACTTC.

Notes on this clonotype: Sequence at one end of the junction differs from germline and may be a read error. The chain links TRBV12-5 to TRBJ2-2; D gene unclear. This CDR3 spans 17 amino acids. CDR1 is LGHNT and CDR2 is FRNRAP in the germline V gene. Here the CDR3 reads CASGLFPKDSNTWELFF. As DNA, the CDR3 is TGTGCTAGTGGTTTGTTCCCTAAGGATTCGAACACCTGGGAGCTGTTTTTT. The full variable domain, rest sourced from reference TRBV12-5 and TRBJ2-2, is DARVTQTPRHKVTEMGQEVTMRCQPILGHNTVFWYRQTMMQGLELLAYFRNRAPLDDSGMPKDRFSAEMPDATLATLKIQPSEPRDSAVYFCASGLFPKDSNTWELFFGEGSRLTVL.

The V and J genes are TRBV7-6 and TRBJ2-3, with 12 positions matching TRBD2. The V segment lost 5 bases and the J segment 8 bases; nucleotides outside the gene matches: 14. Germline CDR1 SGHVS, CDR2 FNYEAQ. This CDR3 is 17 amino acids long. The CDR3 coding sequence is TGTGCCAGCAGCACCACCTACTCAGGGACTAGCGGGCGTACGCAGTATTTT. Translation: CASSTTYSGTSGRTQYF.

In its sample, this clonotype was seen a few times. The V gene is TRBV28, the J gene TRBJ2-1; TRBD2 matches at 10 bases. Trimming took 5 bases from V and 8 from J; bases not matched to a gene: 9. This CDR3 region has 15 residues. Germline V gene data show CDR1 as MDHEN and CDR2 as SYDVKM. The CDR3 here is CASSPPLAGFDEQFF. In DNA form, the CDR3 reads TGTGCCAGCAGTCCACCACTAGCGGGGTTTGATGAGCAGTTCTTC.

The chain couples TRBV7-6 to TRBJ2-2; no reliable D call. Trimming pared 5 bases from V and 1 base from J, leaving 11 bases between. CDR1 is SGHVS, CDR2 FNYEAQ, per germline. CDR3 length: 15 amino acids. CDR3 DNA sequence: TGTGCCAGCAGCGTAACACAGCAGAACACCGGGGAGCTGTTTTTT. This gives the protein CASSVTQQNTGELFF. The full variable domain, completed using reference TRBV7-6 and TRBJ2-2, is GAGVSQSPRYKVTKRGQDVALRCDPISGHVSLYWYRQALGQGPEFLTYFNYEAQQDKSGLPNDRFSAERPEGSISTLTIQRTEQRDSAMYRCASSVTQQNTGELFFGEGSRLTVL.

This clonotype was found many times. This rearrangement joins TRBV5-1 to TRBJ2-1, with TRBD1 matching over 10 bases. The CDR3 totals 15 residues. J lost 7 bases, V lost 4 bases, and 8 bases had no gene match. Germline V gives CDR1 SGHRS, CDR2 YFSETQ. The CDR3 spells CASSSRDRGNNEQFF. CDR3 DNA sequence: TGCGCCAGCAGCAGCCGGGACAGGGGTAATAATGAGCAGTTCTTC. The whole variable domain, filled in from reference TRBV5-1 and TRBJ2-1, reads KAGVTQTPRYLIKTRGQQVTLSCSPISGHRSVSWYQQTPGQGLQFLFEYFSETQRNKGNFPGRFSGRQFSNSRSEMNVSTLELGDSALYLCASSSRDRGNNEQFFGPGTRLTVL.

There are a few counts of this clonotype. The chain has TRBV6-9 and TRBJ2-2, with TRBD1 matching 9 bases. This CDR3 contains 13 residues. Germline values: CDR1 MNHGY, CDR2 SVAAGI. V was pared by 7 bases and J by 8 bases, with 5 bases of the junction left unmatched. The chain's CDR3 is CASNKTGGGELFF. DNA of the CDR3: TGTGCCAGCAACAAGACAGGGGGAGGGGAGCTGTTTTTT.

This chain links TRBV12-3 or TRBV12-4 with TRBJ2-3; D remains ambiguous. V was trimmed by 6 bases and J by 4 bases, leaving 11 bases between them. CDR3 size: 13 residues. CDR3 bases: TGTGCCAGCAGGGTCCGTGGGGCAGATACGCAGTATTTT. This sequence encodes CASRVRGADTQYF.

This clonotype was recorded many times. V gene TRBV10-3 combines with J gene TRBJ2-5; 16 bases match TRBD2. Trimming at V came to 10 bases and at J to 5 bases, leaving 19 bases not matched to a gene. The CDR3 length is 19 residues. Germline CDR1 is ENHRY and CDR2 is SYGVKD. CDR3 protein: CATSLPGTSGGAVQETQYF. CDR3 sequence (DNA): TGTGCCACTTCACTCCCCGGGACTAGCGGGGGGGCGGTTCAGGAGACCCAGTACTTC.

About this clonotype: A much larger clone lies a single base off, so this may be a read error. This rearrangement joins TRBV3-1 to TRBJ1-5; TRBD1 matches at 8 bases. The CDR3 is 14 residues long. The germline V gene has CDR1 LGHDT and CDR2 YNNKEL (reference sequence). With 4 bases clipped from V and 3 bases from J, the junction kept 2 bases outside the gene matches. The CDR3 DNA is TGTGCCAGCAGCCGGACAGGGACCAATCAGCCCCAGCATTTT. Protein sequence: CASSRTGTNQPQHF.

This clonotype was counted a few times. CDR3 protein: CASSLGRQTRIGSEQFF. The CDR3 bases are TGCGCCAGCAGCCTTGGAAGACAAACTAGGATCGGTAGTGAGCAGTTCTTC. This chain uses TRBV5-1 with TRBJ2-1; possible D gene TRBD2, 5 bases. CDR3 length: 17 amino acids. The V end was cut by 4 bases, the J end by 9 bases, with 26 bases between. The germline CDR1 and CDR2 sequences are SGHRS and YFSETQ.

This clonotype was picked up many times. The chain combines TRBV12-3 or TRBV12-4 with TRBJ1-4, with TRBD1 matching 10 bases. The V gene end was trimmed by 3 bases and the J gene end by 0 bases; junction bases not matched to a gene: 7. The CDR3 spans 18 residues. The CDR3 nucleotides read TGTGCCAGCAGTTTCGGGACAGGGGCTGGGGCAACTAATGAAAAACTGTTTTTT. It encodes CASSFGTGAGATNEKLFF.

This clonotype was seen more than once but under ten times. This chain uses TRBV24-1 with TRBJ2-1; 9 bases are shared with TRBD2. Germline-derived CDR1 and CDR2 are KGHDR and SFDVKD. The CDR3 sequence is 16 residues long. Germline trimming cut 1 base from V and 2 bases from J; bases unmatched to any gene: 2. The CDR3 here is CATSDFAGGTYNEQFF. CDR3 nucleotides: TGTGCCACCAGTGATTTCGCGGGAGGGACCTACAATGAGCAGTTCTTC.

This clonotype occurred a few times. The gene calls are TRBV3-1 and TRBJ2-2, with TRBD2 matching 7 bases. Germline CDR1 is LGHDT and CDR2 is YNNKEL (reference sequence). The CDR3 totals 15 residues. V lost 0 bases to trimming and J lost 5 bases; unmatched junction nucleotides: 3. This CDR3 is CASSQETSFTGELFF. The CDR3 DNA is TGTGCCAGCAGCCAAGAGACTAGCTTTACCGGGGAGCTGTTTTTT.

The sample holds a few counts of this clonotype. The germline gene is not matched at one end of the junction; a read error may be the cause. This chain links TRBV10-2 with TRBJ2-2, with TRBD2 matching over 11 bases. Germline values: CDR1 WSHSY, CDR2 SAAADI. This CDR3 region has 16 residues. In DNA form, the CDR3 reads TGCGCCAGCAGTCAGTTAGCGGGAGGGCCGGCCGGGGAGCTTTTTTTT. Translating it yields CASSQLAGGPAGELFF.

Ten or more counts support this clonotype. The chain couples TRBV28 to TRBJ1-5, with D possibly being TRBD1 (5 bases). CDR3 size: 17 residues. Per the germline V gene, CDR1 is MDHEN and CDR2 is SYDVKM. The V end was cut by 5 bases, the J end by 3 bases, with 20 bases between. In DNA form, the CDR3 reads TGTGCCAGCAGTGTATCGTACCCGGTAGGGGACAATCAGCCCCAGCATTTT. Encoded protein: CASSVSYPVGDNQPQHF.

This clonotype was counted many times. J is TRBJ2-2 and V is TRBV5-1; no clear D gene. Germline CDR1 SGHRS, CDR2 YFSETQ. V lost 4 bases and J lost 8, with 12 bases in between. The CDR3 is made up of 13 amino acids. This CDR3 is CASSLDGVGELFF. CDR3 sequence (DNA): TGCGCCAGCAGCCTGGACGGAGTGGGGGAGCTGTTTTTT.

This clonotype has at least ten counts. This chain joins TRBV12-3 or TRBV12-4 and TRBJ2-1; 7 bases agree with TRBD2. The CDR3 spans 15 residues. The V gene end was trimmed by 6 bases and the J gene end by 7 bases; junction bases not matched to a gene: 12. CDR3 nucleotides: TGTGCCAGCAGCCCCAGCGGGAAAGGAAATAATGAGCAGTTCTTC. The encoded protein is CASSPSGKGNNEQFF.

This clonotype was seen ten or more times. The chain carries TRBV28 and TRBJ2-1; TRBD2 matches 9 bases. The CDR3 is 15 amino acids. Looked up from germline, CDR1 is MDHEN and CDR2 is SYDVKM. Trimming removed 6 bases from V and 4 bases from J; junction bases left unmatched: 7. The CDR3 is CASSLSGGPYNEQFF. The CDR3 DNA reads as TGTGCCAGCAGCCTTAGCGGGGGACCTTACAATGAGCAGTTCTTC.

This clonotype was seen repeatedly, ten times or more. This sequence joins TRBV28 and TRBJ2-1; 9 nucleotides match TRBD2. With V trimmed by 3 bases and J by 7 bases, 7 bases remained unmatched. CDR1 is MDHEN and CDR2 is SYDVKM in the germline V gene. The CDR3 has 15 amino acids. CDR3 nucleotide sequence: TGTGCCAGCAGTTTCCGCGGGGGGGCTGGGAATGAGCAGTTCTTC. Translating it yields CASSFRGGAGNEQFF.

This clonotype came up a few times. The V and J genes are TRBV28 and TRBJ2-5; D is uncertain. Trimming shortened V by 3 bases and J by 2 bases, and 7 bases separated the two germline ends. This CDR3 is built from 13 residues. Germline V CDR1 and CDR2: MDHEN, SYDVKM. The CDR3 DNA follows: TGTGCCAGCAGTTTTTCTCCTCAAGAGACCCAGTACTTC. This translates into CASSFSPQETQYF.

This chain uses TRBV11-2 with TRBJ2-2, with TRBD2 matching 7 bases. Germline V gives CDR1 SGHAT, CDR2 FQNNGV. Losses at the gene ends were 3 bases for V and 7 bases for J; bases not matched to a gene: 8. This CDR3 comprises 15 residues. CDR3 amino acids: CASSFPSGVNGELFF. CDR3 DNA sequence: TGTGCCAGCAGCTTTCCCAGCGGGGTTAACGGGGAGCTGTTTTTT.

The rearrangement joins TRBV7-9 to TRBJ2-3; D gene ambiguous. This CDR3 has 16 amino acids. CDR1 and CDR2 from the germline V gene are SEHNR and FQNEAQ (reference sequence). The germline V and J ends were trimmed by 0 bases and 0 bases, with 10 bases remaining between them. The CDR3 nucleotides are TGTGCCAGCAGCTTAGCGCTCACTACTAGCACAGATACGCAGTATTTT. Its protein is CASSLALTTSTDTQYF.

This clonotype was recorded a few times. The rearrangement links TRBV20-1 to TRBJ2-7, with D possibly matching TRBD1 (5 bases). Germline V gene sequence: CDR1 DFQATT, CDR2 SNEGSKA (reference sequence). The CDR3 sequence is 15 residues long. Trimming stripped 0 bases from V and 0 bases from J, with 12 bases between. CDR3 DNA sequence: TGCAGTGCTAGAGATCAGGGCCCCTTCTCCTACGAGCAGTACGTC. The encoded protein is CSARDQGPFSYEQYV.

Only a few counts were recorded for this clonotype. The V and J genes are TRBV24-1 and TRBJ2-3, with a tentative D call TRBD1 (6 bases). From germline, CDR1 is KGHDR and CDR2 SFDVKD. The CDR3 is 14 residues long. Deletions cut 7 bases from V and 2 bases from J, with 12 bases between. CDR3 protein: CATSGDRITDTQYF. DNA of the CDR3: TGTGCCACCAGCGGCGACAGGATCACAGATACGCAGTATTTT.

The table lists this clonotype with many counts. This rearrangement joins TRBV5-1 to TRBJ2-7; possibly TRBD1 or TRBD2 for D (7 bases each). Germline assignment: CDR1 SGHRS and CDR2 YFSETQ. V lost 0 bases and J 5 bases, leaving 18 bases between the germline ends. The CDR3 is 16 residues long. The CDR3 region is CASSLVRGGGDNEQYV. The CDR3 DNA follows: TGCGCCAGCAGCTTGGTAAGGGGAGGGGGCGATAACGAGCAGTACGTC.

This clonotype has a count of ten or more. The chain combines TRBV20-1 with TRBJ2-1, with TRBD2 matching over 12 bases. V dropped 0 bases and J dropped 0; count of bases not matched to a gene: 9. This CDR3 has 19 amino acids. In germline, CDR1 is DFQATT, CDR2 SNEGSKA (reference sequence). DNA for the CDR3: TGCAGTGCTAGAGATCCGCTAGCGGGGGGGCCCAACTCCTACAATGAGCAGTTCTTC. Protein product: CSARDPLAGGPNSYNEQFF.

This clonotype was found a few times. J is TRBJ1-4 and V is TRBV7-6; maybe TRBD1 (5 bases). Between the trimmed V and J ends, which lost 5 bases and 0 bases, there was a span of 19 bases. The CDR3 runs to 18 residues. Germline V CDR1 and CDR2: SGHVS, FNYEAQ. The DNA for the CDR3 is TGTGCCAGCAGCCAGGGCGGATGGCCAGCTGCAACTAATGAAAAACTGTTTTTT. It translates to CASSQGGWPAATNEKLFF.

This clonotype was seen a handful of times. V is TRBV6-5 and J is TRBJ2-6; D is unresolved. V was shortened by 2 bases and J by 1 base, with 15 bases between the two germline ends. There are 18 residues in the CDR3. Germline CDR1 is MNHEY and CDR2 is SVGAGI. This CDR3 is CASSYVVWRLSGANVLTF. CDR3 bases: TGTGCCAGCAGTTACGTGGTCTGGCGGCTATCTGGGGCCAACGTCCTGACTTTC.